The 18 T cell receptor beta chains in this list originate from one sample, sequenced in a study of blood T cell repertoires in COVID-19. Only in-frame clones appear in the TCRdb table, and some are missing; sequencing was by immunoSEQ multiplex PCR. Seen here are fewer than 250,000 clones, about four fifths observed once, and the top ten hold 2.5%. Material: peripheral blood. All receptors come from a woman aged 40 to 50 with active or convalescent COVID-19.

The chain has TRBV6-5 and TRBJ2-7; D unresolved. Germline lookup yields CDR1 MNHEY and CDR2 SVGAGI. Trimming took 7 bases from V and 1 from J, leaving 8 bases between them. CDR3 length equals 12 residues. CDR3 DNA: TGTGCCAGCACAGGCAATTCCTACGAGCAGTACTTC. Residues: CASTGNSYEQYF.

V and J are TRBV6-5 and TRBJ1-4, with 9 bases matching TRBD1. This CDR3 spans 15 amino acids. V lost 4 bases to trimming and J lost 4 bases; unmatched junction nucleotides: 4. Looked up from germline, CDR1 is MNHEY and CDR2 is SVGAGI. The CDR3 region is CASSSTGGINEKLFF. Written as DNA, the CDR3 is TGTGCCAGCAGTTCAACAGGGGGCATTAATGAAAAACTGTTTTTT.

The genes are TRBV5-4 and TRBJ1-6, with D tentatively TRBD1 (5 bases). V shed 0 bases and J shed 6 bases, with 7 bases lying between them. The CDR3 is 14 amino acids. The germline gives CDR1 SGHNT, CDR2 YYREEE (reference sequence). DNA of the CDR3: TGTGCCAGCAGCTTGGACAGGTCTAATTCACCCCTCCACTTT. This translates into CASSLDRSNSPLHF. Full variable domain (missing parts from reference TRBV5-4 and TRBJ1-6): ETGVTQSPTHLIKTRGQQVTLRCSSQSGHNTVSWYQQALGQGPQFIFQYYREEENGRGNFPPRFSGLQFPNYSSELNVNALELDDSALYLCASSLDRSNSPLHFGNGTRLTVT.

The CDR3 nucleotides read TGTGCCAGCAGCTTCGGGACAGGGGGGCGTCCCACTGAAGCTTTCTTT. Residues: CASSFGTGGRPTEAFF. The chain couples TRBV7-9 to TRBJ1-1; 11 bases map to TRBD1. CDR3 length: 16 amino acids. In germline, CDR1 is SEHNR, CDR2 FQNEAQ (reference sequence). The J segment lost 4 bases and the V segment lost 3 bases, leaving 7 bases of the junction unmatched.

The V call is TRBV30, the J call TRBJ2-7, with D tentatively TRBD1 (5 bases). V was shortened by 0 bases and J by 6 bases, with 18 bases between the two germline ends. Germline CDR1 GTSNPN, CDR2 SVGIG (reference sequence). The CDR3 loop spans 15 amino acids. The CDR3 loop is CAWSVQARMGLEQYF. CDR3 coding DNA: TGTGCCTGGAGTGTACAGGCTAGAATGGGGCTCGAGCAGTACTTC.

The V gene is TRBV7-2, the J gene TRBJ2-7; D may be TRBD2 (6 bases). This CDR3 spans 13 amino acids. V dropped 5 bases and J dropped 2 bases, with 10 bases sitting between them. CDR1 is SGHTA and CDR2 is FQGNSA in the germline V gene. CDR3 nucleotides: TGTGCCAGCAGCCGGGACTGGACCTACGAGCAGTACTTC. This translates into CASSRDWTYEQYF.

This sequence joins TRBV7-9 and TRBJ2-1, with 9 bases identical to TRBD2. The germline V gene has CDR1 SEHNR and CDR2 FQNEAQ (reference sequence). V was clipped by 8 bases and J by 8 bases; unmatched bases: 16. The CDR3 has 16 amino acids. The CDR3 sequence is CASGAKPGLAGHEQFF. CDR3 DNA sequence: TGTGCCAGCGGGGCTAAACCGGGACTAGCTGGTCATGAGCAGTTCTTC. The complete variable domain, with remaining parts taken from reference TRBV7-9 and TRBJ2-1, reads DTGVSQNPRHKITKRGQNVTFRCDPISEHNRLYWYRQTLGQGPEFLTYFQNEAQLEKSRLLSDRFSAERPKGSFSTLEIQRTEQGDSAMYLCASGAKPGLAGHEQFFGPGTRLTVL.

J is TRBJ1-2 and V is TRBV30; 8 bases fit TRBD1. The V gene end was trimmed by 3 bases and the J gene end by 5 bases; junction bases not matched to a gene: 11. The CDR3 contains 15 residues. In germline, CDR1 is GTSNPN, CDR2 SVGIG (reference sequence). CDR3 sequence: CAWRPPQTGVYGYTF. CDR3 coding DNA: TGTGCCTGGAGACCCCCACAGACAGGGGTTTATGGCTACACCTTC.

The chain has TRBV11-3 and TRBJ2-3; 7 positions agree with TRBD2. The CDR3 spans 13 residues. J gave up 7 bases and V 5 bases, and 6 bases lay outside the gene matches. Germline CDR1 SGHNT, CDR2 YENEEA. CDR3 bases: TGTGCCAGCAGCCGTACTAGCGAGTATACGCAGTATTTT. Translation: CASSRTSEYTQYF.

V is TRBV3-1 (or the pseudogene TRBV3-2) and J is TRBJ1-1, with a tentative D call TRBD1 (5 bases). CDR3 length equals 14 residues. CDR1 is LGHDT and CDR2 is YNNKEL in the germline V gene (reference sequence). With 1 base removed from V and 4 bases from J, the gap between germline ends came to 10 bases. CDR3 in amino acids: CASSQVSGGTEAFF. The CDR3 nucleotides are TGTGCCAGCAGCCAAGTGTCCGGGGGCACTGAAGCTTTCTTT.

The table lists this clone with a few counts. Here the CDR3 reads CATSDILGGYTF. The CDR3 nucleotides are TGTGCCACCAGTGATATATTGGGCGGCTACACCTTC. J is TRBJ1-2 and V is TRBV24-1; no firm D call. The V end lost 3 bases, the J end lost 8 bases, and 9 bases lay between the germline ends. CDR3 length: 12 residues. Looked up from germline, CDR1 is KGHDR and CDR2 is SFDVKD.

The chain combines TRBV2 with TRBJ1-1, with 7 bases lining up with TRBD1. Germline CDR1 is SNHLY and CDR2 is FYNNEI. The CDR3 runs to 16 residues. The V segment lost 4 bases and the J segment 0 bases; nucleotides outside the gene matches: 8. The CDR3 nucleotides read TGTGCCAGCAGTGGAGGGACAGCGCCCATGAACACTGAAGCTTTCTTT. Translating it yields CASSGGTAPMNTEAFF.

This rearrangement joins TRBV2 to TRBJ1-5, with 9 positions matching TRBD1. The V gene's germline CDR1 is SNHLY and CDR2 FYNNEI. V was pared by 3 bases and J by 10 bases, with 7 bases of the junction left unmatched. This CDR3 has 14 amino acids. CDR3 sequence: CASSDRDRVIPQHF. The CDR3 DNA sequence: TGTGCCAGCAGTGATAGGGACAGGGTGATACCCCAGCATTTT. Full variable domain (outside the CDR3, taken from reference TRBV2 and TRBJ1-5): EPEVTQTPSHQVTQMGQEVILRCVPISNHLYFYWYRQILGQKVEFLVSFYNNEISEKSEIFDDQFSVERPDGSNFTLKIRSTKLEDSAMYFCASSDRDRVIPQHFGDGTRLSIL.

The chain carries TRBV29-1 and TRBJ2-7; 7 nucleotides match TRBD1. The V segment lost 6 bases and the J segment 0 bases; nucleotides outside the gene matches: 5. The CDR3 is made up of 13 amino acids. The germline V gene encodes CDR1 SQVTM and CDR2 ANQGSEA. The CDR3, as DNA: TGCAGCGTCCGGGACAGAGACTCCTACGAGCAGTACTTC. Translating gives CSVRDRDSYEQYF.

The CDR3 sequence: CASSQGQGSSGNTIYF. As DNA, the CDR3 is TGTGCCAGCTCACAAGGACAGGGTAGCTCTGGAAACACCATATATTTT. The J gene is TRBJ1-3, the V gene TRBV18, with TRBD1 matching 8 bases. CDR3 length: 16 amino acids. J was trimmed by 0 bases and V by 4 bases; bases with no gene match: 5. The germline CDR1 and CDR2 sequences are KGHSH and LQKENI.

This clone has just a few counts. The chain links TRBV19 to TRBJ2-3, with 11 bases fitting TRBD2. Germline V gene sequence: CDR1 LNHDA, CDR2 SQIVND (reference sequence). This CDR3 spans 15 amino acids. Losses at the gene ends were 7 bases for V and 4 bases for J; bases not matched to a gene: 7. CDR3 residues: CASTLGTSGSDTQYF. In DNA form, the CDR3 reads TGTGCCAGTACCCTCGGGACTAGCGGATCAGATACGCAGTATTTT.

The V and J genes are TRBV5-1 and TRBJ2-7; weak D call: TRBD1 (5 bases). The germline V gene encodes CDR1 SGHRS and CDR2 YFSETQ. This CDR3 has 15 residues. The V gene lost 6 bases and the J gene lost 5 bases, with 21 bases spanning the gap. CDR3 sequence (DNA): TGCGCCAGCACCCGAGCCCTGGCAGGGCAGCACGAGCAGTACTTC. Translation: CASTRALAGQHEQYF. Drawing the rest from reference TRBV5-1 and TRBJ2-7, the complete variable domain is KAGVTQTPRYLIKTRGQQVTLSCSPISGHRSVSWYQQTPGQGLQFLFEYFSETQRNKGNFPGRFSGRQFSNSRSEMNVSTLELGDSALYLCASTRALAGQHEQYFGPGTRLTVT.

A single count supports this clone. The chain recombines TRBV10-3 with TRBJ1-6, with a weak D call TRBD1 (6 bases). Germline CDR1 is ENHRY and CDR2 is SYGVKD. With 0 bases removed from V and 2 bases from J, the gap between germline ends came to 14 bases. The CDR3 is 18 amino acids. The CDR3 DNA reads TGTGCCATCAGTGAGTCGTTGGCGGGGGGCCCCTATAATTCACCCCTCCACTTT. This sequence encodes CAISESLAGGPYNSPLHF.